The 12 T cell receptor beta chains in this list originate from one sample, sequenced in a study of blood T cell repertoires in COVID-19 (dated by TCRdb to the early 2020s). The receptor library was made with the immunoSEQ multiplex PCR assay. TCRdb mirrors the immuneACCESS table, restricted to in-frame sequences. Some clones are absent from its copies; in checked studies, under half trace to an unresolved V gene, and the reason for the others is unknown. The sample table lists around 260,000 clones, roughly 86% of them with a count of one. The biggest ten clones account for approximately 4% of the sample. The specimen sequenced was peripheral blood. The origin of the receptors is a man aged 18 to 29 with active or convalescent COVID-19.

The CDR3 DNA follows: TGTGCCAGCAGCCTGATGAGCGCGGCACAAGAAAAACTGTTTTTT. Its translation is CASSLMSAAQEKLFF. J is TRBJ1-4 and V is TRBV27; D remains unclear. The CDR3 covers 15 residues. The V gene's germline CDR1 is MNHEY and CDR2 SMNVEV (reference sequence). V was pared by 6 bases and J by 8 bases, with 19 bases between.

Here the CDR3 reads CASSETFNTEAFF. CDR3 coding DNA: TGTGCCAGCAGTGAAACATTTAACACTGAAGCTTTCTTT. This chain uses TRBV25-1 with TRBJ1-1; D not resolved. The germline CDR1 and CDR2 sequences are MGHDK and SYGVNS. Trimming left V 2 bases short and J 2 bases short, with 6 bases between. CDR3 size: 13 residues. The whole variable domain, filled in from reference TRBV25-1 and TRBJ1-1, reads EADIYQTPRYLVIGTGKKITLECSQTMGHDKMYWYQQDPGMELHLIHYSYGVNSTEKGDLSSESTVSRIRTEHFPLTLESARPSHTSQYLCASSETFNTEAFFGQGTRLTVV.

The V and J genes are TRBV5-4 and TRBJ2-3; 7 bases are shared with TRBD1. Germline V gives CDR1 SGHNT, CDR2 YYREEE (reference sequence). The CDR3 sequence is 16 residues long. The junction had 14 bases not matched to a gene; V was cut back by 4 bases and J by 6 bases. The CDR3 DNA follows: TGTGCCAGCAGCCCTGGTCTACTCGTGGACAGGGATACGCAGTATTTT. Protein product: CASSPGLLVDRDTQYF.

This chain connects TRBV7-3 to TRBJ2-3; 9 bases map to TRBD2. The CDR3 is made up of 16 amino acids. After removal of 5 bases from V and 3 bases from J, the junction contained 9 bases not matched to a gene. Germline CDR1 is SGHTA and CDR2 is FQGTGA. The CDR3 DNA reads as TGTGCCAGCAGCCTATTAGCGGGGGCCCGAACAGATACGCAGTATTTT. Its translation: CASSLLAGARTDTQYF.

V is TRBV19 and J is TRBJ1-2; no definite D call. CDR1 and CDR2 from the germline V gene are LNHDA and SQIVND (reference sequence). The CDR3 is 12 residues long. The V end was cut by 5 bases, the J end by 3 bases, with 7 bases between. CDR3 loop: CASSVQYYGYTF. The CDR3 bases are TGTGCCAGTAGTGTCCAATACTATGGCTACACCTTC.

The J gene is TRBJ2-5, the V gene TRBV28, with TRBD2 identical over 8 bases. This CDR3 is built from 15 residues. Trimming removed 7 bases from V and 3 bases from J; junction bases left unmatched: 10. Per germline, CDR1 MDHEN and CDR2 SYDVKM. CDR3 DNA sequence: TGTGCCAGCACCCTCGGGAGGGTAGCCAAAGAGACCCAGTACTTC. It encodes CASTLGRVAKETQYF.

The chain links TRBV2 to TRBJ1-1; the D is unclear. Germline V CDR1 and CDR2: SNHLY, FYNNEI. V was cut by 3 bases and J by 8 bases, with 10 bases left in between. This CDR3 is built from 12 residues. CDR3 bases: TGTGCCAGCAGTGAGCGGTCCGAGGAAGCTTTCTTT. This encodes CASSERSEEAFF.

This chain uses TRBV9 with TRBJ1-3; D is ambiguous. There are 14 residues in the CDR3. The V end was cut by 1 base, the J end by 0 bases, with 5 bases between. Germline CDR1 SGDLS, CDR2 YYNGEE. CDR3 DNA: TGTGCCAGCAGCGTACAACTCTCTGGAAACACCATATATTTT. This translates into CASSVQLSGNTIYF.

This chain connects TRBV19 to TRBJ2-2, with TRBD1 as a possible D gene (5 bases). V was trimmed by 7 bases and J by 4 bases, leaving 13 bases between them. The CDR3 is 14 amino acids. CDR1 and CDR2 (germline): LNHDA, SQIVND (reference sequence). CDR3 protein: CASTRDLATGELFF. DNA for the CDR3: TGTGCCAGTACCAGGGATTTGGCCACCGGGGAGCTGTTTTTT.

J is TRBJ2-2 and V is TRBV21-1; the tabulated D call, TRBD1, remains unverified against the DNA. TRBV21-1 is a recognized pseudogene. This CDR3 comprises 16 residues. This CDR3 is CASSNHRGQHTGELFF. CDR3 in DNA: TGTGCCAGCAGCAATCACAGGGGACAGCACACCGGGGAGCTGTTTTTT.

This clone showed up just once. This chain joins TRBV7-9 and TRBJ2-7, with TRBD1 identical over 7 bases. Trimming took 5 bases from V and 6 from J; bases not matched to a gene: 7. The CDR3 runs to 13 residues. The germline gives CDR1 SEHNR, CDR2 FQNEAQ (reference sequence). The CDR3 DNA reads TGTGCCAGCAGCAACCGACAGGGCTCCGAGCAGTACTTC. Its protein is CASSNRQGSEQYF. Together with reference TRBV7-9 and TRBJ2-7, the CDR3 gives the full variable domain: DTGVSQNPRHKITKRGQNVTFRCDPISEHNRLYWYRQTLGQGPEFLTYFQNEAQLEKSRLLSDRFSAERPKGSFSTLEIQRTEQGDSAMYLCASSNRQGSEQYFGPGTRLTVT.

This chain links TRBV2 with TRBJ2-5, with 9 bases fitting TRBD1. This CDR3 is built from 15 residues. Trimming took 5 bases from V and 5 from J; bases not matched to a gene: 9. CDR1 SNHLY and CDR2 FYNNEI come from the germline V gene. CDR3 loop: CASSSQSTGGETQYF. CDR3 nucleotides: TGTGCCAGCAGTTCTCAATCGACAGGGGGGGAGACCCAGTACTTC. The full variable domain, rest sourced from reference TRBV2 and TRBJ2-5, is EPEVTQTPSHQVTQMGQEVILRCVPISNHLYFYWYRQILGQKVEFLVSFYNNEISEKSEIFDDQFSVERPDGSNFTLKIRSTKLEDSAMYFCASSSQSTGGETQYFGPGTRLLVL.